The 32 T cell receptor beta chains below were found in one sample sequenced in a study of Tregs in tolerant kidney transplant recipients (dated by TCRdb to the late 2010s). Per the publication, the time point label means: blood sample drawn before combined kidney and bone marrow transplant. Receptors were amplified or captured by the immunoSEQ multiplex PCR assay. In TCRdb, the immuneACCESS table is reduced to in-frame sequences with V and J assigned. These tables do not hold every clone; where another copy was compared, an unresolved V gene accounts for under half, and the others remain unexplained. In all, the sample holds around 74,000 clones, and more than 95% of those were seen once. The ten largest clones take up around 0.5% of the sample. The sample consisted of CD4+ T cells from blood, taken before the transplant. The receptors here all came from a human donor who received a combined kidney and bone marrow transplant.

This chain connects TRBV20-1 to TRBJ1-1; unclear D gene. There are 11 residues in the CDR3. V was cut by 1 base and J by 6 bases, with 6 bases left in between. Germline CDR1 reads DFQATT; CDR2 reads SNEGSKA (reference sequence). CDR3 residues: CSARAVAEAFF. In nucleotides, the CDR3 is TGCAGTGCTAGAGCCGTCGCTGAAGCTTTCTTT.

This chain connects TRBV5-1 to TRBJ2-4, with a tentative D call TRBD1 (6 bases). The germline CDR1 and CDR2 sequences are SGHRS and YFSETQ. V was shortened by 4 bases and J by 7 bases, with 18 bases between the two germline ends. The CDR3 has 15 amino acids. The DNA for the CDR3 is TGCGCCAGCAGCCGCGGACAGAGGGACGCGAACATTCAGTACTTC. Translating it yields CASSRGQRDANIQYF.

This clone was seen a single time. The chain recombines TRBV12-1 with TRBJ2-2; the table names TRBD2, a call not compared with the DNA. TRBV12-1 constitutes a pseudogene. The CDR3 consists of 16 residues. CDR3 DNA: TGTGCCAGCAGCTTTTGCCCTAGCGGGAGCCCCGGGGAGCTGTTTTTT. It is translated as CASSFCPSGSPGELFF.

The rearrangement joins TRBV6-5 to TRBJ1-3, with TRBD1 as a possible D gene (6 bases). The CDR3 loop spans 15 amino acids. CDR1 is MNHEY, CDR2 SVGAGI, per germline. Trimming took off 6 bases at V and 0 bases at J, with 12 bases between the two ends. CDR3 residues: CASRPGQLSGNTIYF. CDR3 DNA sequence: TGTGCCAGCAGACCCGGACAGCTCTCTGGAAACACCATATATTTT.

This chain joins TRBV2 and TRBJ1-4, with 10 nucleotides matching TRBD1. The V and J ends lost 6 bases and 11 bases, in that order; junction bases with no gene match: 9. This CDR3 spans 14 amino acids. The germline gives CDR1 SNHLY, CDR2 FYNNEI. DNA of the CDR3: TGTGCCAGCAGCGGATCGGACAGGGGGAGGAAACTGTTTTTT. Its protein is CASSGSDRGRKLFF.

The J gene is TRBJ1-2, the V gene TRBV7-2; D is uncertain. This CDR3 comprises 14 residues. The V end lost 4 bases, the J end lost 7 bases, and 16 bases lay between the germline ends. Germline V CDR1 and CDR2: SGHTA, FQGNSA. CDR3 sequence: CASSSPPGVGGYTF. For the CDR3, the DNA is TGTGCCAGCAGCTCCCCCCCCGGGGTCGGTGGCTACACCTTC. Filled out from reference TRBV7-2 and TRBJ1-2, the complete variable domain reads GAGVSQSPSNKVTEKGKDVELRCDPISGHTALYWYRQSLGQGLEFLIYFQGNSAPDKSGLPSDRFSAERTGGSVSTLTIQRTQQEDSAVYLCASSSPPGVGGYTFGSGTRLTVV.

This clone was picked up one time. This chain links TRBV21-1 with TRBJ1-5; TRBD1, the D gene given by the table, was not confirmed from the DNA. TRBV21-1 constitutes a pseudogene. CDR3 length: 18 amino acids. The CDR3 reads CASSNPGQGGRSNQPQHF. The CDR3 coding sequence is TGTGCCAGCAGCAACCCTGGACAGGGGGGGAGAAGCAATCAGCCCCAGCATTTT.

The gene calls are TRBV5-4 and TRBJ1-2; D may be TRBD1 (5 bases). Germline loops: CDR1 SGHNT, CDR2 YYREEE (reference sequence). Trimming cost V 2 bases and J 0 bases, with 11 bases left between them. The CDR3 is made up of 15 amino acids. The CDR3 DNA reads TGTGCCAGCAGCTTTGGGGCCAGTACTAACTATGGCTACACCTTC. Its translation is CASSFGASTNYGYTF.

This chain joins TRBV5-1 and TRBJ1-6; 7 bases are shared with TRBD1. Germline values: CDR1 SGHRS, CDR2 YFSETQ. The CDR3 length is 15 residues. With 4 bases clipped from V and 11 bases from J, the junction kept 12 bases outside the gene matches. CDR3 bases: TGCGCCAGCAGCGGGGGGGACAGCGGGAGGCCACCCCTCCACTTT. Its translation: CASSGGDSGRPPLHF. Filled out from reference TRBV5-1 and TRBJ1-6, the complete variable domain reads KAGVTQTPRYLIKTRGQQVTLSCSPISGHRSVSWYQQTPGQGLQFLFEYFSETQRNKGNFPGRFSGRQFSNSRSEMNVSTLELGDSALYLCASSGGDSGRPPLHFGNGTRLTVT.

J is TRBJ1-4 and V is TRBV7-2, with D hard to call. Germline values: CDR1 SGHTA, CDR2 FQGNSA. The CDR3 covers 14 residues. Trimming left V 1 base short and J 1 base short, with 4 bases between. CDR3 coding DNA: TGTGCCAGCAGCTTAGACAGAACTAATGAAAAACTGTTTTTT. Encoded protein: CASSLDRTNEKLFF.

In the case of this clone: Additional DNA sequences in this sample encode the identical CDR3. The J gene is TRBJ2-1, the V gene TRBV5-1, with TRBD2 matching 9 bases. The CDR3 loop spans 15 amino acids. Germline CDR1 is SGHRS and CDR2 is YFSETQ. V lost 0 bases to trimming and J lost 3 bases; unmatched junction nucleotides: 1. The CDR3: CASSLGLADYNEQFF. The CDR3 bases are TGCGCCAGCAGCTTGGGACTAGCGGACTACAATGAGCAGTTCTTC.

The chain recombines TRBV4-1 with TRBJ2-5; perhaps TRBD1 as D (6 bases). V lost 2 bases to trimming and J lost 2 bases, with 15 bases between them. Germline V gene sequence: CDR1 MGHRA, CDR2 YSYEKL. The CDR3 contains 16 residues. CDR3 in DNA: TGCGCCAGCAGCCAAAACCACGGGACAACACAAGAGACCCAGTACTTC. It codes for CASSQNHGTTQETQYF.

The rearrangement links TRBV5-1 to TRBJ1-1; no clear D. Trimming cost V 4 bases and J 8 bases, with 18 bases left between them. Germline V CDR1 and CDR2: SGHRS, YFSETQ. This CDR3 has 14 residues. Here the CDR3 DNA reads TGCGCCAGCAGCCAACCTGCTGGCAGCGCCGAAGCTTTCTTT. Protein: CASSQPAGSAEAFF.

In this sample, this clone turned up once. The genes are TRBV7-3 and TRBJ1-4; tentative D call: TRBD1 (6 bases). The germline CDR1 and CDR2 sequences are SGHTA and FQGTGA. This CDR3 comprises 13 residues. Trimming took 5 bases from V and 6 from J, leaving 10 bases between them. CDR3 amino acids: CASSRDIHEKLFF. Written as DNA, the CDR3 is TGTGCCAGCAGCCGGGACATTCATGAAAAACTGTTTTTT.

A remark on this clone: The DNA is left out, because the CDR3 cannot be placed on it with certainty; the CDR3 is given as TCRdb lists it. The rearrangement uses TRBV7-2 and TRBJ1-2; TRBD1, as called in the table, went unchecked against the DNA. The CDR3 totals 15 residues, both ends included. The germline gives CDR1 SGHTA, CDR2 FQGNSA. The CDR3: CASSLTSGQGYGYTF.

The chain joins TRBV4-3 to TRBJ2-7; tentative D call: TRBD2 (5 bases). The CDR3 runs 16 residues. Per germline, CDR1 LGHNA and CDR2 YSLEER. V dropped 0 bases and J dropped 3 bases, with 15 bases sitting between them. The CDR3: CASSQDKASSRYEQYF. Here the CDR3 DNA reads TGCGCCAGCAGCCAAGATAAGGCTAGCTCCCGCTACGAGCAGTACTTC.

This clone was picked up one time. The chain combines TRBV4-2 with TRBJ2-5; tentatively, D is TRBD2 (6 bases). Germline V lookup: CDR1 LGHNA, CDR2 YNFKEQ. This CDR3 region has 14 residues. Trimming stripped 4 bases from V and 2 bases from J, with 11 bases between. CDR3 coding DNA: TGTGCCAGCAGCCTTTCGGGAGTTCAAGAGACCCAGTACTTC. Encoded protein: CASSLSGVQETQYF.

V gene TRBV5-1 combines with J gene TRBJ2-1; TRBD2 matches 11 bases. Trimming at V came to 4 bases and at J to 3 bases, leaving 3 bases not matched to a gene. The germline gives CDR1 SGHRS, CDR2 YFSETQ. This CDR3 has 15 residues. The CDR3 here is CASSTGLAGYNEQFF. The CDR3 DNA reads as TGCGCCAGCAGCACCGGACTAGCGGGCTACAATGAGCAGTTCTTC.

The gene calls are TRBV27 and TRBJ2-3; D ambiguous. Germline V gives CDR1 MNHEY, CDR2 SMNVEV (reference sequence). The CDR3 length is 15 residues. V was pared by 3 bases and J by 4 bases, with 14 bases between. The CDR3 nucleotides read TGTGCCAGCAGTTTCTTATCGGTTCAAGCAGATACGCAGTATTTT. This encodes CASSFLSVQADTQYF.

The rearrangement links TRBV9 to TRBJ1-5; D gene uncertain. The CDR3 has 15 residues. The V and J ends lost 6 bases and 4 bases respectively, with 17 bases between them. CDR1 is SGDLS and CDR2 is YYNGEE in the germline V gene. This CDR3 reads CASTRSLGGNQPQHF. The CDR3 bases are TGTGCCAGCACTAGGAGCTTGGGAGGGAATCAGCCCCAGCATTTT.

J is TRBJ2-1 and V is TRBV11-2, with 8 positions matching TRBD2. V dropped 6 bases and J dropped 4; count of bases not matched to a gene: 2. CDR1 and CDR2 (germline): SGHAT, FQNNGV. The CDR3 sequence is 13 residues long. The CDR3 sequence is CASSPGGYNEQFF. The CDR3 bases are TGTGCCAGCAGTCCGGGGGGGTACAATGAGCAGTTCTTC.

This clone was seen only once. V is TRBV7-8 and J is TRBJ2-3; maybe TRBD2 (5 bases). Per germline, CDR1 SGHVS and CDR2 FQNEAQ. The V and J ends lost 5 bases and 2 bases respectively, with 17 bases between them. The CDR3 loop spans 16 amino acids. CDR3 nucleotides: TGTGCCAGCAGCGAAAACTTGAGCGGATACACAGATACGCAGTATTTT. Its protein product is CASSENLSGYTDTQYF.

The V call is TRBV7-9, the J call TRBJ1-3; TRBD1 might be the D (5 bases). The CDR3 has 17 amino acids. Germline V gene sequence: CDR1 SEHNR, CDR2 FQNEAQ (reference sequence). Trimming cost V 3 bases and J 0 bases, with 15 bases left between them. The CDR3 sequence is CASSFGSDSSSGNTIYF. CDR3 coding DNA: TGTGCCAGCAGCTTTGGTTCCGACAGCAGCTCTGGAAACACCATATATTTT.

The CDR3 nucleotides read TGTGCCAGCAGAATCGGACAGGGGACCGGGGCACCCCTCCACTTT. Encoded protein: CASRIGQGTGAPLHF. V usage is TRBV6-5 and J usage is TRBJ1-6, with 9 bases matching TRBD1. Losses at the gene ends were 6 bases for V and 11 bases for J; bases not matched to a gene: 11. This CDR3 is built from 15 residues. Germline-derived CDR1 and CDR2 are MNHEY and SVGAGI.

This clone has a single count. This chain links TRBV2 with TRBJ2-7, with a tentative D call TRBD2 (5 bases). This CDR3 has 15 residues. V lost 6 bases, J lost 0 bases, and 15 bases lay in between. The germline V gene encodes CDR1 SNHLY and CDR2 FYNNEI. The CDR3, as DNA: TGTGCCAGCAGGCCCACTAGATGGGGCTCCTACGAGCAGTACTTC. Its protein is CASRPTRWGSYEQYF.

In this sample, this clone turned up once. This rearrangement joins TRBV5-6 to TRBJ2-1, with D perhaps TRBD1 (6 bases). CDR1 and CDR2 (germline): SGHDT, YYEEEE. There are 14 residues in the CDR3. V was pared by 1 base and J by 9 bases, with 14 bases between. This CDR3 is CASSLLTGYVEQFF. The DNA of the CDR3 is TGTGCCAGCAGCTTGCTTACAGGGTACGTTGAGCAGTTCTTC.

This chain links TRBV6-1 with TRBJ1-4; D gene unclear. Germline CDR1 MNHNS, CDR2 SASEGT. This CDR3 comprises 14 residues. The V end lost 2 bases, the J end lost 8 bases, and 12 bases lay between the germline ends. CDR3 nucleotide sequence: TGTGCCAGCAGTGAAACGCGCGGGAGGGAAAAACTGTTTTTT. This sequence encodes CASSETRGREKLFF.

The gene calls are TRBV7-9 and TRBJ2-3; D is perhaps TRBD2 (5 bases). Trimming took 5 bases from V and 0 from J, leaving 18 bases between them. There are 17 residues in the CDR3. The germline gives CDR1 SEHNR, CDR2 FQNEAQ (reference sequence). The CDR3: CASSDPRTGKSTDTQYF. In DNA form, the CDR3 reads TGTGCCAGCAGCGACCCCCGGACGGGAAAGAGCACAGATACGCAGTATTTT.

The chain employs TRBV18 and TRBJ1-4; D is uncertain. Germline V lookup: CDR1 KGHSH, CDR2 LQKENI. The V end was cut by 6 bases, the J end by 2 bases, with 16 bases between. CDR3 length: 16 residues. This CDR3 is CASSPKQTSTNEKLFF. The CDR3 nucleotides read TGTGCCAGCTCTCCAAAACAGACCAGCACTAATGAAAAACTGTTTTTT.

The chain employs TRBV5-4 and TRBJ1-2, with D perhaps TRBD1 (5 bases). Germline CDR1 reads SGHNT; CDR2 reads YYREEE (reference sequence). The CDR3 is 16 amino acids. V was shortened by 2 bases and J by 8 bases, with 22 bases between the two germline ends. The CDR3, as DNA: TGTGCCAGCAGCTTAGGAGGGGCGCGTCGGTTCAACGGCTACACCTTC. Residues: CASSLGGARRFNGYTF.

J is TRBJ1-2 and V is TRBV29-1; D is unclear. The length of the CDR3 is 15 residues. Germline loops: CDR1 SQVTM, CDR2 ANQGSEA. Trimming pared 7 bases from V and 0 bases from J, leaving 18 bases between. The DNA of the CDR3 is TGCAGCGCCACGAATTGGAGGGCGACTAACTATGGCTACACCTTC. As protein: CSATNWRATNYGYTF.

The V and J genes are TRBV5-4 and TRBJ2-7, with 7 bases aligning to TRBD1. The junction had 7 bases not matched to a gene; V was cut back by 5 bases and J by 2 bases. The germline V gene encodes CDR1 SGHNT and CDR2 YYREEE (reference sequence). The CDR3 spans 14 residues. CDR3 sequence reads: CASRVQGTPYEQYF. The CDR3 DNA reads as TGTGCCAGCAGGGTACAGGGGACCCCCTACGAGCAGTACTTC.